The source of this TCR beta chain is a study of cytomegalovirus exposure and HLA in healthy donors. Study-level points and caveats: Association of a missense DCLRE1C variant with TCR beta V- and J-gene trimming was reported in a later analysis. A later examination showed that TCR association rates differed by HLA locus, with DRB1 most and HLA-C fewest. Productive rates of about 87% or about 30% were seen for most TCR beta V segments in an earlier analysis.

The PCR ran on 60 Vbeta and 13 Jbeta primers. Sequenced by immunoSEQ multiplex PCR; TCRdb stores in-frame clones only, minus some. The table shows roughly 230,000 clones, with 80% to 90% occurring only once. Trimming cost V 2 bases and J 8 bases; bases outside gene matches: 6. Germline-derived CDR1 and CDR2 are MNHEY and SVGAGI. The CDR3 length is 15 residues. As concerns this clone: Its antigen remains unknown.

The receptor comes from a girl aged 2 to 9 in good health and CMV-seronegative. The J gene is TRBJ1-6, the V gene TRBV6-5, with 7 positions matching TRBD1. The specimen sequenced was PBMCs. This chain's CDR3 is CASSYRGRGDSPLHF. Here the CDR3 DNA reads TGTGCCAGCAGTTACAGGGGGCGCGGGGATTCACCCCTCCACTTT.